This is a list of T cell receptor beta chains from one sample in a study of blood T cell repertoires in COVID-19. Assay: immunoSEQ multiplex PCR; the TCRdb copy retains only in-frame clones and omits some. This sample has around 63,000 clones, with roughly 86% found just once. What was sequenced was peripheral blood. These receptors were taken from a man between 50 and 59 years old with active COVID-19. Each CDR3 is given with its conserved first and last residue. A D gene is named only where the DNA matches it firmly. Size values are once, few and many counts, or a class for expanded clones, and some rows have none.

>TRBJ1-1|TRBV3-1/TRBV3-2|TRBD1|-
TGTGCCAGCAGCCAAATGGCAGGGGGCGCGGAAGCTTTCTTT
CASSQMAGGAEAFF
>TRBJ2-3|TRBV4-1|TRBD1|-
TGCGCCAGCAGCTTTGACAGGGGGAGGACAGATACGCAGTATTTT
CASSFDRGRTDTQYF
>TRBJ1-1|TRBV6-5|-|-
TGTGCCAGCAACCTACAGGGCGACACTGAAGCTTTCTTT
CASNLQGDTEAFF
>TRBJ1-5|TRBV20-1|-|-
TGCAGTGCTAGTCCCCAGATCAATCAGCCCCAGCATTTT
CSASPQINQPQHF
>TRBJ2-5|TRBV15|-|-
TGTGCCACCAGCAGAGCCCCTACGGAGACCCAGTACTTC
CATSRAPTETQYF
>TRBJ2-2|TRBV2|-|-
TGTGCCAGCACCGGGACTGGGAACACCGGGGAGCTGTTTTTT
CASTGTGNTGELFF
>TRBJ1-1|TRBV6-5|TRBD1|-
TGTGCCAGCAGTATCGGACAGGGTTGGGATATGGGAGCTTTCTTT
CASSIGQGWDMGAFF
>TRBJ1-4|TRBV5-8|-|-
TGTGCCAGCAGCTCCAGAACCCGCACTAATGAAAAACTGTTTTTT
CASSSRTRTNEKLFF
>TRBJ1-5|TRBV10-3|TRBD1|-
TGTGCCATCAGGGGGACAGGAAGCAATCAGCCCCAGCATTTT
CAIRGTGSNQPQHF
>TRBJ2-7|TRBV10-3|-|-
TGTGCCATCAGTGAGTCAGACCGGGGGTCCTACGAGCAGTACTTC
CAISESDRGSYEQYF
>TRBJ2-7|TRBV21-1|-|-
TGTGCCAGCAGCGACCCGACTAGCGGGGGGTACGAGCAGTACTTC
CASSDPTSGGYEQYF
>TRBJ2-7|TRBV7-2|-|once
TGTGCCAGCAGCTTTAACCCAGGGTACGAGCAGTACTTC
CASSFNPGYEQYF
>TRBJ2-7|TRBV6-5|-|-
TGTGCCAGCAGCGGGGGCTACGAGCAGTACTTC
CASSGGYEQYF
>TRBJ2-3|TRBV11-3|TRBD2|-
TGTGCCAGCAGCTTAGATGGTTCTAGCGGGATTCGCACAGATACGCAGTATTTT
CASSLDGSSGIRTDTQYF
>TRBJ1-4|TRBV19|-|-
TGTGCCAGTAGTACCGCCAGGACAGTTGAAAAACTGTTTTTT
CASSTARTVEKLFF
>TRBJ2-5|TRBV7-9|-|-
TGTGCCAGCAGCTCAGGGGTGCCCCAAGAGACCCAGTACTTC
CASSSGVPQETQYF
>TRBJ1-1|TRBV7-3|-|-
TGTGCCAGCAGCTTACCAGGATTAGTAGCTTTCTTT
CASSLPGLVAFF
>TRBJ2-2|TRBV6-5|TRBD1|-
TGTGCCAGCAGGACAGGGAAGGGAACCGGGGAGCTGTTTTTT
CASRTGKGTGELFF
>TRBJ2-2|TRBV3-1/TRBV3-2|TRBD2|-
TGTGCCAGCAGCGGCCGGGACTACTCCGGGGAGCTGTTTTTT
CASSGRDYSGELFF
>TRBJ2-5|TRBV9|-|-
TGTGCCAGCAGCCCCCGGGAAGGTCAAGAGACCCAGTACTTC
CASSPREGQETQYF
>TRBJ2-3|TRBV27|-|-
TGTGCCACCAAGTGGAGGGGGCTGGGCACAGATACGCAGTATTTT
CATKWRGLGTDTQYF
>TRBJ2-5|TRBV6-5|-|-
TGTGCCAGCAGACAGGGTTCTGGGACCCAGTACTTC
CASRQGSGTQYF
>TRBJ2-7|TRBV11-2|TRBD2|-
TGTGCCAGCAGCTTTGGCGGGGGTCGCGAGCAGTACTTC
CASSFGGGREQYF
>TRBJ2-4|TRBV19|TRBD2|-
TGTGCCAGTAGTAAGGGGACTAGCGGGGGGAGAAACATTCAGTACTTC
CASSKGTSGGRNIQYF
>TRBJ1-2|TRBV15|-|-
TGTGCCACCAGCAGAGTCCGGGGTTATGGCTACACCTTC
CATSRVRGYGYTF
>TRBJ2-7|TRBV5-5|TRBD1|-
TGTGCCAGCAGCTACCGGGACAGCTCCTACGAGCAGTACTTC
CASSYRDSSYEQYF